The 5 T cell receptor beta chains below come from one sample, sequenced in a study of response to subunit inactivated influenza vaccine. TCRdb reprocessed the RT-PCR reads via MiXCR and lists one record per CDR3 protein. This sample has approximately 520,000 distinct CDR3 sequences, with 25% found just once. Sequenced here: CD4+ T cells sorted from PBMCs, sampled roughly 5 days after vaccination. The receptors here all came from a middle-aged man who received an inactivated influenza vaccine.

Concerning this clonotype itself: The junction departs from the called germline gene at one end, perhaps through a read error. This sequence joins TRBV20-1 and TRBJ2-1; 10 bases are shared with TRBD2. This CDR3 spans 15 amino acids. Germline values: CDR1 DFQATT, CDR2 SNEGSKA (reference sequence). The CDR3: CSARDPSGRYNEQFF. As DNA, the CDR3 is TGCAGTGCCAGAGATCCTAGCGGGAGATACAATGAGCAGTTCTTC.

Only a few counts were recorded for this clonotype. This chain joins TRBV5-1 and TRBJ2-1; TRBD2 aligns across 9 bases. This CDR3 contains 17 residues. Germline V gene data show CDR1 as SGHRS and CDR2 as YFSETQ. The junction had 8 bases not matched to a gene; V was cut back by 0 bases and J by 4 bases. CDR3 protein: CASSLEAGGPFYNEQFF. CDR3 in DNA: TGCGCCAGCAGCTTGGAGGCGGGAGGGCCTTTTTACAATGAGCAGTTCTTC.

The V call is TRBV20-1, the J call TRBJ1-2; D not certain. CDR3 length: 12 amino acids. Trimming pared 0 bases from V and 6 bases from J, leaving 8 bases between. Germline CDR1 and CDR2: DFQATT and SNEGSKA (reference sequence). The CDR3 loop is CSARDPGNGYTF. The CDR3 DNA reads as TGCAGTGCTAGAGATCCTGGGAATGGCTACACCTTC.

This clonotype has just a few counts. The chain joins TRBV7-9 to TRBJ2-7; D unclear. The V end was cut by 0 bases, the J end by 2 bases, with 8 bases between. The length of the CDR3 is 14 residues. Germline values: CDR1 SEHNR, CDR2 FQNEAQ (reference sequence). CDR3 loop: CASSLAALTYEQYF. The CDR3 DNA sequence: TGTGCCAGCAGCTTAGCGGCCCTCACCTACGAGCAGTACTTC.

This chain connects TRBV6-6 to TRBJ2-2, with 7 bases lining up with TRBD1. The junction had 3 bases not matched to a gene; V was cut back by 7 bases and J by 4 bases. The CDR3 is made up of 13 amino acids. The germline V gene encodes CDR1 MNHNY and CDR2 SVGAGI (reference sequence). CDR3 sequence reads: CASNRGSTGELFF. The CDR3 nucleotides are TGTGCCAGCAACAGGGGTAGCACCGGGGAGCTGTTTTTT.